The 28 T cell receptor beta chains below come from one sample, sequenced in a study of blood T cell repertoires in COVID-19. Sequenced by immunoSEQ multiplex PCR; TCRdb stores in-frame clones only, minus some. The table lists about 78,000 clones, approximately 92% of them singletons. Input material: peripheral blood. Receptors were obtained from an elderly woman with acute or convalescent COVID-19.

V and J are TRBV19 and TRBJ1-5; TRBD1 is a possible D gene (6 bases). The CDR3 runs to 15 residues. V dropped 3 bases and J dropped 0 bases, with 9 bases sitting between them. Germline CDR1 and CDR2: LNHDA and SQIVND (reference sequence). The CDR3 DNA follows: TGTGCCAGTAGTATCGGACAGTATAGCAATCAGCCCCAGCATTTT. Its translation is CASSIGQYSNQPQHF.

The chain has TRBV18 and TRBJ1-1; the match to TRBD1 covers 8 bases. CDR3 length equals 15 residues. The germline V gene has CDR1 KGHSH and CDR2 LQKENI. Trimming removed 4 bases from V and 6 bases from J; junction bases left unmatched: 10. The CDR3 nucleotides are TGTGCCAGCTCACAAGATCAGGGGGCTTCGGCTGAAGCTTTCTTT. This encodes CASSQDQGASAEAFF.

This clone is a singleton in its sample. The CDR3 coding sequence is TGTGCCAGCACAGGGGGCGAAAATGGCTACACCTTC. This gives the protein CASTGGENGYTF. The chain employs TRBV28 and TRBJ1-2; TRBD1 agrees at 8 bases. Trimming removed 7 bases from V and 6 bases from J; junction bases left unmatched: 4. CDR3 length equals 12 residues. The germline V gene has CDR1 MDHEN and CDR2 SYDVKM.

The chain joins TRBV5-6 to TRBJ1-5, with 7 bases that match TRBD1. Per the germline V gene, CDR1 is SGHDT and CDR2 is YYEEEE. This CDR3 is 15 amino acids long. After removal of 4 bases from V and 2 bases from J, the junction contained 6 bases not matched to a gene. The CDR3 DNA reads TGTGCCAGCAGCCTACAGGGGTTCGGCAATCAGCCCCAGCATTTT. Translated, it gives CASSLQGFGNQPQHF.

This clone occurred once. This chain links TRBV29-1 with TRBJ2-7; the match to TRBD1 covers 8 bases. The CDR3 sequence is 14 residues long. After removal of 3 bases from V and 2 bases from J, the junction contained 6 bases not matched to a gene. CDR1 is SQVTM and CDR2 is ANQGSEA in the germline V gene. The CDR3 sequence is CSVDGPGGPYEQYF. Here the CDR3 DNA reads TGCAGCGTTGATGGGCCAGGGGGCCCCTACGAGCAGTACTTC.

The chain is built from TRBV5-5 and TRBJ2-1, with D hard to call. The ends were cut back, 0 bases at V and 7 bases at J, with 8 bases in the middle. This CDR3 has 13 residues. Germline V lookup: CDR1 SGHKS, CDR2 YYEKEE (reference sequence). CDR3 loop: CASSLVSSNEQFF. CDR3 bases: TGTGCCAGCAGCTTGGTCTCGAGTAATGAGCAGTTCTTC.

The gene calls are TRBV19 and TRBJ1-3; TRBD1 agrees at 8 bases. Trimming took 3 bases from V and 0 from J; bases not matched to a gene: 7. The CDR3 has 17 residues. Per the germline V gene, CDR1 is LNHDA and CDR2 is SQIVND (reference sequence). The DNA for the CDR3 is TGTGCCAGTAGTATCCCCCGGACAGGGCGCTCTGGAAACACCATATATTTT. It is translated as CASSIPRTGRSGNTIYF.

This rearrangement joins TRBV3-1 (or the pseudogene TRBV3-2) to TRBJ1-2; a possible D gene is TRBD1 (5 bases). The V gene lost 1 base and the J gene lost 6 bases, with 9 bases spanning the gap. Germline CDR1 is LGHDT and CDR2 is YNNKEL (reference sequence). The length of the CDR3 is 13 residues. Here the CDR3 DNA reads TGTGCCAGCAGCCAAGCGGGGGGGGATGGCTACACCTTC. Its protein product is CASSQAGGDGYTF.

In its sample, this clone was seen once. The genes are TRBV11-2 and TRBJ2-5; D possibly corresponds to TRBD1 (5 bases). The CDR3 spans 14 residues. CDR1 and CDR2 from the germline V gene are SGHAT and FQNNGV. The V gene lost 5 bases and the J gene lost 5 bases, with 15 bases spanning the gap. This chain's CDR3 is CASSTPGHVETQYF. Here the CDR3 DNA reads TGTGCCAGCAGCACTCCAGGACATGTGGAGACCCAGTACTTC.

The rearrangement links TRBV6-5 to TRBJ2-3; D possibly corresponds to TRBD1 (5 bases). The CDR3 spans 14 residues. Deletions cut 7 bases from V and 4 bases from J, with 15 bases between. Germline V gene lookup returns CDR1 MNHEY and CDR2 SVGAGI. The CDR3 region is CASTPRRGSDTQYF. CDR3 sequence (DNA): TGTGCCAGCACCCCTCGTAGGGGATCAGATACGCAGTATTTT.

The chain recombines TRBV3-1 (or the pseudogene TRBV3-2) with TRBJ1-1; no clear D. The ends were cut back, 1 base at V and 1 base at J, with 7 bases in the middle. Germline assignment: CDR1 LGHDT and CDR2 YNNKEL (reference sequence). The length of the CDR3 is 14 residues. CDR3 sequence (DNA): TGTGCCAGCAGCCAAGTGAAGCGGAACACTGAAGCTTTCTTT. Amino acid sequence: CASSQVKRNTEAFF.

The CDR3 here is CATSDSGGGETQYF. The CDR3 nucleotides are TGTGCCACCAGTGATTCCGGGGGGGGAGAGACCCAGTACTTC. The chain recombines TRBV24-1 with TRBJ2-5; 8 nucleotides align to TRBD2. Trimming removed 2 bases from V and 4 bases from J; junction bases left unmatched: 2. CDR3 length equals 14 residues. Germline loops: CDR1 KGHDR, CDR2 SFDVKD.

With respect to this clone: This CDR3 is also generated by other DNA sequences in the sample. The V gene is TRBV28, the J gene TRBJ2-2, with 7 nucleotides matching TRBD1. J was trimmed by 1 base and V by 8 bases; bases with no gene match: 1. This CDR3 is 13 amino acids long. The germline gives CDR1 MDHEN, CDR2 SYDVKM. The CDR3 protein is CASRTGNTGELFF. As DNA, the CDR3 is TGTGCCAGCCGGACAGGGAACACCGGGGAGCTGTTTTTT.

V usage is TRBV6-5 and J usage is TRBJ1-1; D gene ambiguous. The CDR3 is 13 residues long. Germline V lookup: CDR1 MNHEY, CDR2 SVGAGI. Trimming stripped 6 bases from V and 1 base from J, with 9 bases between. The CDR3 protein is CASRSRGNTEAFF. The CDR3 DNA is TGTGCCAGCAGGTCCCGAGGGAACACTGAAGCTTTCTTT.

The rearrangement links TRBV21-1 to TRBJ2-5; TRBD1, as called in the table, went unchecked against the DNA. TRBV21-1 counts as a pseudogene. CDR3 size: 17 residues. CDR3 sequence: CASSIDTKGTVCETQYF. CDR3 DNA: TGTGCCAGCAGCATAGATACAAAAGGGACAGTCTGTGAGACCCAGTACTTC.

This rearrangement joins TRBV7-2 to TRBJ2-2; D is ambiguous. From germline, CDR1 is SGHTA and CDR2 FQGNSA. CDR3 length: 13 residues. Trimming left V 5 bases short and J 13 bases short, with 17 bases between. This CDR3 is CASSRGAPSGLFF. CDR3 DNA sequence: TGTGCCAGCAGCAGAGGTGCCCCCTCGGGGCTGTTTTTT. The variable domain in full, completed from reference TRBV7-2 and TRBJ2-2, reads GAGVSQSPSNKVTEKGKDVELRCDPISGHTALYWYRQSLGQGLEFLIYFQGNSAPDKSGLPSDRFSAERTGGSVSTLTIQRTQQEDSAVYLCASSRGAPSGLFFGEGSRLTVL.

The chain joins TRBV19 to TRBJ1-1; D gene ambiguous. The CDR3 extends over 13 amino acids. V was cut by 3 bases and J by 9 bases, with 14 bases left in between. In germline, CDR1 is LNHDA, CDR2 SQIVND (reference sequence). This CDR3 reads CASSIREDWKAFF. The CDR3 DNA reads as TGTGCCAGTAGTATTCGGGAGGATTGGAAAGCTTTCTTT. The variable domain in full, completed from reference TRBV19 and TRBJ1-1, reads DGGITQSPKYLFRKEGQNVTLSCEQNLNHDAMYWYRQDPGQGLRLIYYSQIVNDFQKGDIAEGYSVSREKKESFPLTVTSAQKNPTAFYLCASSIREDWKAFFGQGTRLTVV.

V gene TRBV7-2 combines with J gene TRBJ2-4; D is possibly TRBD2 (5 bases). The V and J ends lost 5 bases and 4 bases respectively, with 12 bases between them. The CDR3 is made up of 14 amino acids. CDR1 and CDR2 from the germline V gene are SGHTA and FQGNSA. The CDR3 nucleotides are TGTGCCAGCAGCCCCGGGGTCCTAAAAAACATTCAGTACTTC. Its translation is CASSPGVLKNIQYF.

The chain recombines TRBV9 with TRBJ1-3; tentatively, D is TRBD1 (6 bases). The germline gives CDR1 SGDLS, CDR2 YYNGEE. Trimming left V 3 bases short and J 4 bases short, with 11 bases between. CDR3 length equals 14 residues. The CDR3 sequence: CASSATDRGNTIYF. CDR3 sequence (DNA): TGTGCCAGCAGCGCAACAGACAGGGGAAACACCATATATTTT. The full variable domain, in which reference TRBV9 and TRBJ1-3 provide the parts outside the CDR3, is DSGVTQTPKHLITATGQRVTLRCSPRSGDLSVYWYQQSLDQGLQFLIQYYNGEERAKGNILERFSAQQFPDLHSELNLSSLELGDSALYFCASSATDRGNTIYFGEGSWLTVV.

The chain has TRBV3-1 (or the pseudogene TRBV3-2) and TRBJ1-3; D gene unclear. Germline CDR1 and CDR2: LGHDT and YNNKEL (reference sequence). V lost 1 base to trimming and J lost 6 bases, with 7 bases between them. The CDR3 contains 13 residues. This CDR3 is CASSQGHLNTIYF. The CDR3, as DNA: TGTGCCAGCAGCCAAGGACATCTAAACACCATATATTTT.

This chain links TRBV7-9 with TRBJ2-1; 10 nucleotides match TRBD2. Looked up from germline, CDR1 is SEHNR and CDR2 is FQNEAQ (reference sequence). CDR3 length: 17 residues. The V segment lost 1 base and the J segment 3 bases; nucleotides outside the gene matches: 6. The CDR3, as DNA: TGTGCCAGCAGCTTAGATCGGACTAGCGGATTCTACAATGAGCAGTTCTTC. This encodes CASSLDRTSGFYNEQFF.

The chain carries TRBV19 and TRBJ2-7, with TRBD2 matching 7 bases. After removal of 1 base from V and 2 bases from J, the junction contained 5 bases not matched to a gene. The CDR3 length is 15 residues. Germline values: CDR1 LNHDA, CDR2 SQIVND (reference sequence). The CDR3 is CASSIAHRGAYEQYF. CDR3 coding DNA: TGTGCCAGTAGTATAGCCCACCGGGGGGCCTACGAGCAGTACTTC. Filled out from reference TRBV19 and TRBJ2-7, the complete variable domain reads DGGITQSPKYLFRKEGQNVTLSCEQNLNHDAMYWYRQDPGQGLRLIYYSQIVNDFQKGDIAEGYSVSREKKESFPLTVTSAQKNPTAFYLCASSIAHRGAYEQYFGPGTRLTVT.

This sequence joins TRBV6-5 and TRBJ2-7; TRBD1 might be the D (5 bases). Trimming removed 2 bases from V and 6 bases from J, with 17 bases in between. Germline CDR1 and CDR2: MNHEY and SVGAGI. The length of the CDR3 is 15 residues. In DNA form, the CDR3 reads TGTGCCAGCAGTTACCGCAGGGCAACAAGGTTCGAGCAGTACTTC. Translated: CASSYRRATRFEQYF.

V and J are TRBV11-2 and TRBJ2-1; weak D call: TRBD1 (6 bases). This CDR3 contains 15 residues. The V gene lost 5 bases and the J gene lost 8 bases, with 19 bases spanning the gap. Per germline, CDR1 SGHAT and CDR2 FQNNGV. The CDR3 loop is CASSRSGENHHEQFF. As DNA, the CDR3 is TGTGCCAGCAGCCGGTCAGGGGAAAACCACCATGAGCAGTTCTTC. The full variable domain, with the rest looked up from reference TRBV11-2 and TRBJ2-1, is EAGVAQSPRYKIIEKRQSVAFWCNPISGHATLYWYQQILGQGPKLLIQFQNNGVVDDSQLPKDRFSAERLKGVDSTLKIQPAKLEDSAVYLCASSRSGENHHEQFFGPGTRLTVL.

This chain connects TRBV2 to TRBJ2-2, with D perhaps TRBD1 (5 bases). V was cut by 4 bases and J by 0 bases, with 9 bases left in between. This CDR3 contains 15 residues. CDR1 and CDR2 from the germline V gene are SNHLY and FYNNEI. The CDR3 is CASSVDRPNTGELFF. CDR3 coding DNA: TGTGCCAGCAGTGTTGACAGACCGAACACCGGGGAGCTGTTTTTT.

The chain links TRBV10-3 to TRBJ1-2; the match to TRBD1 covers 12 bases. V lost 4 bases to trimming and J lost 8 bases; unmatched junction nucleotides: 8. The CDR3 runs to 15 residues. CDR1 is ENHRY, CDR2 SYGVKD, per germline. The DNA of the CDR3 is TGTGCCATCAGTGGGGGACAGGGGGCGGGAGAAGGCTACACCTTC. Its translation: CAISGGQGAGEGYTF.

This clone was counted once. This rearrangement joins TRBV6-2 or TRBV6-3 to TRBJ1-3; D gene unclear. Germline loops: CDR1 MNHEY, CDR2 SVGEGT. Trimming removed 6 bases from V and 0 bases from J, with 9 bases in between. The CDR3 runs 14 residues. CDR3 in DNA: TGTGCCAGCAGGTACGGAGTCTCTGGAAACACCATATATTTT. This encodes CASRYGVSGNTIYF.

This clone was seen ten or more times. J is TRBJ2-2 and V is TRBV19, with D tentatively TRBD1 (6 bases). Germline loops: CDR1 LNHDA, CDR2 SQIVND (reference sequence). The CDR3 loop spans 14 amino acids. The germline V and J ends were trimmed by 6 bases and 4 bases, with 12 bases remaining between them. The CDR3 DNA reads TGTGCCAGTAGGCCAGGGGAGATCACCGGGGAGCTGTTTTTT. Translated: CASRPGEITGELFF.